This TCR beta chain came from a study of shared clonotypes between healthy human individuals. V lost 1 base and J 5 bases, leaving 11 bases between the germline ends. CDR3 length: 14 residues. The V gene's germline CDR1 is SGHTA and CDR2 FQGNSA. Study-wide results and limits: Depth of sequencing was expected to influence donor clonotype sharing.

Remarks on this clone: Antigen specificity is unknown.

Genomic DNA of every subset was divided equally among multiple immunoSEQ plates. Profiled with immunoSEQ multiplex PCR; TCRdb holds only in-frame clones, not every one. Of some 2.1 million clones in the sample, roughly 94% were seen once. The chain has TRBV7-2 and TRBJ1-2; D unresolved. Sequenced sample: naive CD4+ T cells sorted from blood. Subset denoted: CD45RA+ positively selected. This TCR was sampled from a man in his late teens or twenties in good health. The CDR3, as DNA: TGTGCCAGCAGCTTAGGGGTGGACGGATATGGCTACACCTTC. Its translation: CASSLGVDGYGYTF.